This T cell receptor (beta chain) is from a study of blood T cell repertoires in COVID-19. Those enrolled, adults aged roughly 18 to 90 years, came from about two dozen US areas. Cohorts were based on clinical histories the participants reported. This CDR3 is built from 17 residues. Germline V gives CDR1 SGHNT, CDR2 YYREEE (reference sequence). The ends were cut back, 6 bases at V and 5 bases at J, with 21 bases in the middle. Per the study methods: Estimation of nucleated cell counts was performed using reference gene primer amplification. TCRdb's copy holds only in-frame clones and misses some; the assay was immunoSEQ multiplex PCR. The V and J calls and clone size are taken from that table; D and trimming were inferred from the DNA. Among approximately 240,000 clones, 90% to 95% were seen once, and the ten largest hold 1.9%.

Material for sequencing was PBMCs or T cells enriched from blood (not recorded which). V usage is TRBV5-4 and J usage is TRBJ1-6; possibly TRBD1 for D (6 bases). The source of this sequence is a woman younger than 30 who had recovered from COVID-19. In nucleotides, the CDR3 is TGTGCCAGCAACCTCGGTGGGTCACAGGGCCATAATTCACCCCTCCACTTT. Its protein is CASNLGGSQGHNSPLHF.